Listed below are T cell receptor beta chains from one sample, sequenced in a study of CD8 T cells in ankylosing spondylitis. TCRdb re-called the 5' RACE reads with MiXCR, one entry per CDR3 protein. This repertoire shows around 230,000 distinct CDR3 sequences, approximately 9% found once; its top ten account for nearly 7%. The sample comprised blood, either unsorted or a sorted T cell fraction (not recorded which). The receptors shown here come from a male donor with ankylosing spondylitis or in good health (not recorded which). Each CDR3 is given with its conserved first and last residue. A D gene is named only where the DNA matches it firmly. Size is stated for part of the rows, as once, few or many counts, or as a class when the clone is expanded.

v_call: TRBV5-8
clone_size: many
d_call: TRBD2
j_call: TRBJ2-3
cdr3_nt: TGTGCCAGCAGCATGGGACTAGCGGGAGTCACGGCGCAGTATTTT
cdr3_aa: CASSMGLAGVTAQYF

v_call: TRBV18
clone_size: NA
d_call: TRBD1
j_call: TRBJ2-7
cdr3_nt: TGTGCCAGCTCACCCCGCGGGACAGGGTACGAGCAGTACTTC
cdr3_aa: CASSPRGTGYEQYF

v_call: TRBV10-3
clone_size: many
d_call: NA
j_call: TRBJ1-6
cdr3_nt: TGTGCCATCAAGGGGCAGGGTGAGAATTCACCCCTCCACTTT
cdr3_aa: CAIKGQGENSPLHF

v_call: TRBV27
clone_size: many
d_call: NA
j_call: TRBJ2-7
cdr3_nt: TGTGCCAGCAGTTTAGGAGCAGGATACGAGCAGTACTTC
cdr3_aa: CASSLGAGYEQYF

v_call: TRBV29-1
clone_size: many
d_call: NA
j_call: TRBJ1-2
cdr3_nt: TGCAGCGTTGACGGCGAGACCCCCTATGGCTACACCTTC
cdr3_aa: CSVDGETPYGYTF

v_call: TRBV6-2/TRBV6-3
clone_size: many
d_call: TRBD2
j_call: TRBJ2-1
cdr3_nt: TGTGCCAGCAGTTACTCCCTCTCTAGCGGCTCCTACAATGAGCAGTTCTTC
cdr3_aa: CASSYSLSSGSYNEQFF

v_call: TRBV20-1
clone_size: many
d_call: NA
j_call: TRBJ2-5
cdr3_nt: TGCAGTGCTAGAGTTGCGGGACTCCAAGAGACCCAGTACTTC
cdr3_aa: CSARVAGLQETQYF

v_call: TRBV7-3
clone_size: many
d_call: TRBD2
j_call: TRBJ2-1
cdr3_nt: TGTGCCAGCAGCTCCTCAGCGGGGCATCAGCAGTTCTTC
cdr3_aa: CASSSSAGHQQFF

v_call: TRBV15
clone_size: many
d_call: NA
j_call: TRBJ2-3
cdr3_nt: TGTGCCACCAGCAGAGATCTCTCCGTTACGCAGTATTTT
cdr3_aa: CATSRDLSVTQYF

v_call: TRBV5-1
clone_size: many
d_call: NA
j_call: TRBJ2-1
cdr3_nt: TGCGCCAGCACGAAAAACCAGGGGCGGTCAAATGAGCAGTTCTTC
cdr3_aa: CASTKNQGRSNEQFF

v_call: TRBV3-1
clone_size: many
d_call: TRBD2
j_call: TRBJ2-7
cdr3_nt: TGTGCCAGCAGCCAAGAAGGAGGGAGGGTAAGGAAGCAGTACTTC
cdr3_aa: CASSQEGGRVRKQYF

v_call: TRBV20-1
clone_size: NA
d_call: NA
j_call: TRBJ2-3
cdr3_nt: TGCAGTGCGACCTTGTGGCAGACCCCTAGCACAGATACGCAGTATTTT
cdr3_aa: CSATLWQTPSTDTQYF

v_call: TRBV5-1
clone_size: NA
d_call: NA
j_call: TRBJ1-2
cdr3_nt: TGCGCCAGCAGCTTGGGGGAGGCTATCTATGGCTACACCTTC
cdr3_aa: CASSLGEAIYGYTF

v_call: TRBV9
clone_size: many
d_call: NA
j_call: TRBJ2-1
cdr3_nt: TGTGCCAGCAGCGTAGACAGCGGCTATTACAATGAGCAGTTCTTC
cdr3_aa: CASSVDSGYYNEQFF

v_call: TRBV24-1
clone_size: NA
d_call: TRBD2
j_call: TRBJ2-5
cdr3_nt: TGTGCCACCAGTGACCCCGGGGGGGCTCAAGAGACCCAGTACTTC
cdr3_aa: CATSDPGGAQETQYF

v_call: TRBV20-1
clone_size: many
d_call: NA
j_call: TRBJ1-2
cdr3_nt: TGCAGTGCTAGGCCCCCACGTGGGGGCGGGACCAGCAGCTACACCTTC
cdr3_aa: CSARPPRGGGTSSYTF

v_call: TRBV19
clone_size: few
d_call: NA
j_call: TRBJ2-2
cdr3_nt: TGTGCCAGTAGTATCGGGTCTCCCGGAAACACCGGGGAGCTGTTTTTT
cdr3_aa: CASSIGSPGNTGELFF

v_call: TRBV9
clone_size: few
d_call: NA
j_call: TRBJ1-3
cdr3_nt: TGTGCCAGCAGCCCCGACATGACTGGAAACACCATATATTTT
cdr3_aa: CASSPDMTGNTIYF

v_call: TRBV5-1
clone_size: many
d_call: NA
j_call: TRBJ2-7
cdr3_nt: TGCGCCAGCAGCCCGACCCCGGGACGGAACTACGAGCAGTACTTC
cdr3_aa: CASSPTPGRNYEQYF

v_call: TRBV27
clone_size: many
d_call: TRBD1
j_call: TRBJ2-7
cdr3_nt: TGTGCCAGCAGTTTATACCCCGGGACAGGGGACTACGAGCAGTACTTC
cdr3_aa: CASSLYPGTGDYEQYF

v_call: TRBV5-4
clone_size: many
d_call: NA
j_call: TRBJ1-2
cdr3_nt: TGTGCCAGCGGAAGGGAGAATCATAACTATGGCTACACCTTC
cdr3_aa: CASGRENHNYGYTF

v_call: TRBV7-2
clone_size: NA
d_call: NA
j_call: TRBJ1-2
cdr3_nt: TGTGCCAGCAGCTTGGGGCAGGGAGATTATGGCTACACCTTC
cdr3_aa: CASSLGQGDYGYTF

v_call: TRBV15
clone_size: few
d_call: TRBD1
j_call: TRBJ2-7
cdr3_nt: TGTGCCAGTGGGACAGGGGTCCTTAGCGAGCAGTACTTC
cdr3_aa: CASGTGVLSEQYF

v_call: TRBV6-1
clone_size: few
d_call: NA
j_call: TRBJ1-2
cdr3_nt: TGTGCCAGCAGGCCGCGGGAGGGGGAGAATTATGGCTACACCTTC
cdr3_aa: CASRPREGENYGYTF

v_call: TRBV24-1
clone_size: many
d_call: NA
j_call: TRBJ2-5
cdr3_nt: TGTGCCACCAGTGACTCTATGAGTCCCGGGACCTTGCGAGAGACCCAGTACTTC
cdr3_aa: CATSDSMSPGTLRETQYF

v_call: TRBV4-2
clone_size: NA
d_call: NA
j_call: TRBJ2-5
cdr3_nt: TGTGCCAGCAGCCAAGAGGTCAAAGAGACCCAGTACTTC
cdr3_aa: CASSQEVKETQYF

v_call: TRBV19
clone_size: NA
d_call: NA
j_call: TRBJ2-1
cdr3_nt: TGTGCCAGTAGTATTCGAAATGAGCAGTTCTTC
cdr3_aa: CASSIRNEQFF

v_call: TRBV27
clone_size: many
d_call: TRBD1
j_call: TRBJ2-2
cdr3_nt: TGTGCCAGCCGTCCGGGACAGTCGAACACCGGGGAGCTGTTTTTT
cdr3_aa: CASRPGQSNTGELFF

v_call: TRBV27
clone_size: NA
d_call: TRBD2
j_call: TRBJ2-1
cdr3_nt: TGTGCCAGCAGTTTCGGCTTCTTTCGGGGCGGGGGGGCCAATGAGCAGTTCTTC
cdr3_aa: CASSFGFFRGGGANEQFF

v_call: TRBV5-5
clone_size: many
d_call: NA
j_call: TRBJ2-1
cdr3_nt: TGTGCCAGCAGCTTGGAACTCGCCGAGCAGTTCTTC
cdr3_aa: CASSLELAEQFF

v_call: TRBV7-2
clone_size: many
d_call: TRBD1
j_call: TRBJ2-2
cdr3_nt: TGTGCCAGCAGCTTAGCACCGGGACAGGGGACCGGGGAGCTGTTTTTT
cdr3_aa: CASSLAPGQGTGELFF

v_call: TRBV12-3/TRBV12-4
clone_size: few
d_call: NA
j_call: TRBJ1-3
cdr3_nt: TGTGCCAGCAGTTTAGCGGGAGGAACTGGAAACACCATATATTTT
cdr3_aa: CASSLAGGTGNTIYF

v_call: TRBV4-3
clone_size: few
d_call: NA
j_call: TRBJ1-3
cdr3_nt: TGCGCCAGCAGCCAAGAAGTTGGGGGGACGACTGGAAACACCATATATTTT
cdr3_aa: CASSQEVGGTTGNTIYF

v_call: TRBV6-1
clone_size: many
d_call: NA
j_call: TRBJ2-7
cdr3_nt: TGTGCCAGCATCAGAACCGGGTCCTACGAGCAGTACTTC
cdr3_aa: CASIRTGSYEQYF

v_call: TRBV10-3
clone_size: many
d_call: TRBD2
j_call: TRBJ2-3
cdr3_nt: TGTGCCTCCCGGACTAGCGGGACGACAGATACGCAGTATTTT
cdr3_aa: CASRTSGTTDTQYF

v_call: TRBV14
clone_size: few
d_call: NA
j_call: TRBJ1-2
cdr3_nt: TGTGCCAGCAGCCAGGGGACGTCGGCCGAGGGGGGCTACACCTTC
cdr3_aa: CASSQGTSAEGGYTF

v_call: TRBV20-1
clone_size: many
d_call: TRBD1
j_call: TRBJ2-1
cdr3_nt: TGCAGTGCTAGCGGGACAGGCCCTAGCTCCTACAATGAGCAGTTCTTC
cdr3_aa: CSASGTGPSSYNEQFF

v_call: TRBV7-9
clone_size: many
d_call: NA
j_call: TRBJ2-7
cdr3_nt: TGTGCCAGCAGCTTAGAGGGGAGATCCTACGAGCAGTACTTC
cdr3_aa: CASSLEGRSYEQYF

v_call: TRBV20-1
clone_size: NA
d_call: TRBD2
j_call: TRBJ2-6
cdr3_nt: TGCAGTGTCGGGAGGGCTGGGGCCAACGTCCTGACTTTC
cdr3_aa: CSVGRAGANVLTF

v_call: TRBV6-1
clone_size: many
d_call: NA
j_call: TRBJ1-2
cdr3_nt: TGTGCCAGCAGTGAATTGGCGCGAGTGGGTGGCTACACCTTC
cdr3_aa: CASSELARVGGYTF

v_call: TRBV12-3/TRBV12-4
clone_size: many
d_call: NA
j_call: TRBJ1-1
cdr3_nt: TGTGCCAGCAGACCCATGGGGGGGCGGAACACTGAAGCTTTCTTT
cdr3_aa: CASRPMGGRNTEAFF

v_call: TRBV4-3
clone_size: NA
d_call: NA
j_call: TRBJ1-4
cdr3_nt: TGCGCCAGCAGCCAAGATAGGCCCCGGGGGTCAGAAAAACTGTTTTTT
cdr3_aa: CASSQDRPRGSEKLFF

v_call: TRBV10-3
clone_size: NA
d_call: TRBD2
j_call: TRBJ2-5
cdr3_nt: TGTGCCATCAGGACTAGCGGGGGAGAGACCCAGTACTTC
cdr3_aa: CAIRTSGGETQYF

v_call: TRBV6-2/TRBV6-3
clone_size: many
d_call: TRBD1
j_call: TRBJ2-7
cdr3_nt: TGTGCCAGCGGAGACAGGGTCCCTTCCTACGAGCAGTACTTC
cdr3_aa: CASGDRVPSYEQYF

v_call: TRBV5-1
clone_size: few
d_call: NA
j_call: TRBJ2-3
cdr3_nt: TGCGCCAGCAGCCCCCTTAACGGCGTCGGCACAGATACGCAGTATTTT
cdr3_aa: CASSPLNGVGTDTQYF

v_call: TRBV7-1
clone_size: NA
d_call: TRBD1
j_call: TRBJ1-1
cdr3_nt: TGTGCCAGCAGACTCAGGGGGCGCGGCACTGAAGCTTTCTTT
cdr3_aa: CASRLRGRGTEAFF

v_call: TRBV20-1
clone_size: few
d_call: NA
j_call: TRBJ1-1
cdr3_nt: TGCAGTGCTGACCCCCCCGGAGGGTATGAAGCTTTCTTT
cdr3_aa: CSADPPGGYEAFF

v_call: TRBV24-1
clone_size: few
d_call: TRBD1
j_call: TRBJ2-5
cdr3_nt: TGTGCCACCAGTGACGGGACAGGCATATCAGAGACCCAGTACTTC
cdr3_aa: CATSDGTGISETQYF

v_call: TRBV11-2
clone_size: many
d_call: TRBD2
j_call: TRBJ2-3
cdr3_nt: TGTGCCAGCAGCTTACTGTTCGGGATTGGTCTAGCGGGCACAGATACGCAGTATTTT
cdr3_aa: CASSLLFGIGLAGTDTQYF

v_call: TRBV25-1
clone_size: few
d_call: NA
j_call: TRBJ2-2
cdr3_nt: TGTGCCAGCAGTGAACTGGCGGGCGAAAACCCTTCAACCGGGGAGCTGTTTTTT
cdr3_aa: CASSELAGENPSTGELFF

v_call: TRBV18
clone_size: NA
d_call: TRBD1
j_call: TRBJ2-5
cdr3_nt: TGTGCCAGCTCACAGCTACAGGGGCTCCAAGAGACCCAGTACTTC
cdr3_aa: CASSQLQGLQETQYF